This T cell receptor beta chain was documented in a study of T-cell memory formation after mild COVID-19. Study-wide points: Within pre-infection memory, some responding clones were found, suggesting cross-reactive memory joined.

On this clonotype itself: Antigen: not known.

After 5'RACE with constant-segment primers, TCR alpha and TCR beta cDNA libraries carrying sample barcodes and UMIs were obtained. TCRdb recomputed calls from the 5' RACE reads with MiXCR, one row per CDR3 protein. This sample has some 250,000 distinct CDR3 sequences, with approximately 18% found just once. The sequencing sample was made of PBMCs or a T cell subset sorted from them (not recorded which). The clonotype comes from a man aged 18 to 29 who had mild COVID-19 (a few samples of this study predate the infection). Cell type and time point are not known.

The CDR3 DNA is TGTGCCAGCAGCCGGGGACTAGAGGGGAGTGAGCAGTTCTTC. Amino acid sequence: CASSRGLEGSEQFF. The chain joins TRBV7-2 to TRBJ2-1; 8 bases are a match to TRBD2. The germline CDR1 and CDR2 sequences are SGHTA and FQGNSA. The V and J ends lost 5 bases and 9 bases, in that order; junction bases with no gene match: 9. CDR3 size: 14 residues.